This record covers a single T cell receptor (beta chain). CDR1 SGDLS and CDR2 YYNGEE come from the germline V gene. This CDR3 contains 15 residues. Trimming removed 2 bases from V and 4 bases from J, with 15 bases in between. The data were obtained in a study of T cell clones after liver transplantation. Measured with immunoSEQ multiplex PCR; TCRdb has only the in-frame clones, and not every one. The table has 5,000 to 6,500 clones, approximately 80% seen once. Specimen: CD8+ T cells from blood, collected 46 months after liver transplant. The rearrangement joins TRBV9 to TRBJ1-1; D may be TRBD1 (6 bases). The origin of this receptor is a human patient who received a liver transplant. Some T cells may arise from the graft donor. For the CDR3, the DNA is TGTGCCAGCAGCGTCGCCGGGACAACGGCCACTGAAGCTTTCTTT. Translated, it gives CASSVAGTTATEAFF. The full variable domain, with the rest looked up from reference TRBV9 and TRBJ1-1, is DSGVTQTPKHLITATGQRVTLRCSPRSGDLSVYWYQQSLDQGLQFLIQYYNGEERAKGNILERFSAQQFPDLHSELNLSSLELGDSALYFCASSVAGTTATEAFFGQGTRLTVV.